These T cell receptor beta chains were read from a single sample in a study of T cells after posttransplantation cyclophosphamide. Profiled with immunoSEQ multiplex PCR; TCRdb holds only in-frame clones, not every one. The repertoire consists of about 38,000 clones, none detected only once. Sequences were obtained from PBMCs. The receptors here all came from a man aged 30 to 39 in good health and a related stem cell transplant donor. CDR3s include the opening cysteine and the closing phenylalanine or tryptophan. Clone size, where shown, is once, few, many, or a class for clones that have expanded.

TRBV9	TRBJ1-1	few	CASSVYRGGNMNTEAFF
TRBV5-1	NA	NA	CASSLPGVRGEQYF
TRBV2	TRBJ2-5	many	CASRVYRGQETQYF
TRBV5-4	TRBJ2-1	many	CASSPSRGVLAGSGEQFF
TRBV28	TRBJ2-7	many	CASSFGVEGYEQYF
TRBV13	TRBJ2-5	few	CASSLETQETQYF
TRBV12-3/TRBV12-4	TRBJ2-7	many	CASKGSSYEQYF
TRBV10-3	TRBJ1-2	many	CAISEGRNYGYTF
TRBV9	TRBJ2-2	few	CASSVGGIGQSPTNTGELFF
TRBV28	TRBJ2-7	many	CASRQGPSYEQYF
TRBV18	TRBJ1-5	few	CASSPLGGGSSNQPQHF
TRBV5-8	TRBJ2-7	many	CASSSRTPLYEQYF
TRBV7-2	TRBJ2-3	few	CASSLVMPVTSTDTQYF
TRBV20-1	TRBJ2-1	NA	CSAAGGSEQFF
TRBV5-1	TRBJ2-1	many	CASSSLTNEQFF
TRBV5-1	TRBJ2-5	NA	CASSPRDTEGETQYF
TRBV19	TRBJ1-6	many	CASSSAAGTANSPLHF
TRBV29-1	TRBJ2-7	few	CSGGTGAIHEQYF
TRBV4-3	TRBJ1-2	many	CASSPTGANYGYTF
TRBV6-5	TRBJ1-2	many	CASSVRVGTGYGYTF
TRBV5-6	TRBJ2-3	many	CASSFHLADTQYF
TRBV10-3	TRBJ1-1	many	CAISEGQGYFMNTEAFF
TRBV7-2	TRBJ1-2	few	CASSPPGRVSGYTF
TRBV5-1	TRBJ2-7	many	CASSLTVGTASYEQYF